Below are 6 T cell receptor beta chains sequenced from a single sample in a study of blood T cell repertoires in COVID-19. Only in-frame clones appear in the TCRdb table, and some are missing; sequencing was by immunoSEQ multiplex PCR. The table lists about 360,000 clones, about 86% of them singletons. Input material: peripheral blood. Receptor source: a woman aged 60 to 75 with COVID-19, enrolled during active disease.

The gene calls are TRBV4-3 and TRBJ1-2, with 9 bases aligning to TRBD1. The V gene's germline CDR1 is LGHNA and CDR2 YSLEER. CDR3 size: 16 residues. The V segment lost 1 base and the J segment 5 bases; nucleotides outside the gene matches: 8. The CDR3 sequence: CASSQASGTGSYGYTF. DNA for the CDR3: TGCGCCAGCAGCCAAGCCTCCGGGACAGGGAGTTATGGCTACACCTTC.

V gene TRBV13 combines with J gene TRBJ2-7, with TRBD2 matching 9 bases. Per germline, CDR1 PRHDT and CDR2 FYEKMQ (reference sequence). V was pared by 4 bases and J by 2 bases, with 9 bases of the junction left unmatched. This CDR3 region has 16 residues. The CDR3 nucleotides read TGTGCCAGCAGCTCCCGAGCGGGGGGTATCCCCTACGAGCAGTACTTC. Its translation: CASSSRAGGIPYEQYF.

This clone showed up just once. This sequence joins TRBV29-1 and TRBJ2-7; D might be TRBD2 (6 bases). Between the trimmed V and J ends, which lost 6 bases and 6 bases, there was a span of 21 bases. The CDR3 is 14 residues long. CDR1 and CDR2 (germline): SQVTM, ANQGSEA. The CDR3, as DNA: TGCAGCGTAGCCTATTACGGGGGACGGCTCGAGCAGTACTTC. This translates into CSVAYYGGRLEQYF.

CDR3 loop: CASRLSSQETQYF. As DNA, the CDR3 is TGTGCCAGCAGGCTAAGTAGTCAAGAGACCCAGTACTTC. The genes are TRBV6-6 and TRBJ2-5, with unresolved D. Looked up from germline, CDR1 is MNHNY and CDR2 is SVGAGI (reference sequence). The CDR3 runs to 13 residues. V lost 6 bases and J 2 bases, leaving 10 bases between the germline ends.

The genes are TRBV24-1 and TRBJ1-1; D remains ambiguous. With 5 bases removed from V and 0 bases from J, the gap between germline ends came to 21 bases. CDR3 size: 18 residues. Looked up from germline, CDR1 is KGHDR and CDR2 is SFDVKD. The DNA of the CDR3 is TGTGCCACCAGTGGCCAGCTTCACGGGGATAAGGTGAACACTGAAGCTTTCTTT. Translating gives CATSGQLHGDKVNTEAFF.

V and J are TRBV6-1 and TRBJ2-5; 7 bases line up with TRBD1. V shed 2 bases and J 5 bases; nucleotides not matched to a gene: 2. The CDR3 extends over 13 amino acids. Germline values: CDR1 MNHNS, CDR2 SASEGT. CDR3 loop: CASSERDSETQYF. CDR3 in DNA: TGTGCCAGCAGTGAAAGGGACAGCGAGACCCAGTACTTC.